The 2 T cell receptor beta chains below all came from one sample that was sequenced in a study of blood T cells in healthy people across ages. With a J-beta primer mix and a sample-barcoded 5' primer, a second PCR ran about 7 to 12 cycles. TCRdb analysed the 5' RACE reads with MiXCR anew, one entry per CDR3 protein. The sample lists 1.5 million to 2 million distinct CDR3 sequences; about 50% were seen once. The sample consisted of blood. The receptors were sampled from a woman in her thirties or forties in good health.

The chain is built from TRBV7-9 and TRBJ2-1; 12 bases match TRBD1. This CDR3 is 14 amino acids long. Germline V gives CDR1 SEHNR, CDR2 FQNEAQ (reference sequence). V gave up 7 bases and J gave up 4 bases; unmatched junction bases: 2. The CDR3 is CASMGQGAYNEQFF. The CDR3 coding sequence is TGTGCCAGCATGGGACAGGGGGCTTACAATGAGCAGTTCTTC.

The sample holds a few counts of this clonotype. V gene TRBV28 combines with J gene TRBJ2-7, with D unclear. The CDR3 sequence is 12 residues long. V was clipped by 6 bases and J by 1 base, with 7 bases between them. Germline V gene lookup returns CDR1 MDHEN and CDR2 SYDVKM. The CDR3 DNA sequence: TGTGCCAGCAGCATAACGTCCTACGAGCAGTACTTC. Translating it yields CASSITSYEQYF.